Below, 20 T cell receptor beta chains from the same sample are listed, as sequenced in a study of human T cells and chemical hapten exposure. TCRdb re-called the RACE reads through MiXCR, storing one row per CDR3 protein. This sample carries under 200,000 distinct CDR3 sequences, roughly 26% of them seen once, and the ten largest clones take roughly 2%. Regarding time point: patch test 3, about 24 weeks after DPC sensitization. Specified treatment: therapeutic diphenylcyclopropenone sensitization with weekly scalp DPC. The source material was whole blood, sampled in connection with sensitization to the hapten diphenylcyclopropenone (DPC). Receptors were obtained from a woman aged 18-30 years with alopecia areata. Some clones in this sample may be carry-over from other donors' samples.

In this sample, this clonotype turned up a few times. J is TRBJ2-7 and V is TRBV7-9; 8 nucleotides agree with TRBD1. The CDR3 totals 13 residues. CDR1 and CDR2 (germline): SEHNR, FQNEAQ (reference sequence). V shed 6 bases and J 6 bases; nucleotides not matched to a gene: 7. CDR3 DNA sequence: TGTGCCAGCAGTGGGACAGGAGGGGGCGAGCAGTACTTC. Residues: CASSGTGGGEQYF.

The rearrangement joins TRBV5-1 to TRBJ1-6; weak D call: TRBD1 (5 bases). Germline CDR1 SGHRS, CDR2 YFSETQ. Trimming stripped 0 bases from V and 8 bases from J, with 12 bases between. The CDR3 extends over 15 amino acids. The CDR3 spells CASSLEWGMHSPLHF. CDR3 DNA: TGCGCCAGCAGCTTGGAATGGGGGATGCATTCACCCCTCCACTTT.

J is TRBJ1-5 and V is TRBV20-1; D possibly corresponds to TRBD1 (6 bases). Germline V gene lookup returns CDR1 DFQATT and CDR2 SNEGSKA (reference sequence). The V gene lost 0 bases and the J gene lost 4 bases, with 13 bases spanning the gap. This CDR3 comprises 15 residues. CDR3 region: CSARDLGQGNQPQHF. CDR3 nucleotide sequence: TGCAGTGCTAGAGATCTTGGGCAGGGGAATCAGCCCCAGCATTTT.

The V gene is TRBV20-1, the J gene TRBJ1-5, with a tentative D call TRBD1 (5 bases). The CDR3 sequence is 13 residues long. Germline V CDR1 and CDR2: DFQATT, SNEGSKA (reference sequence). V was shortened by 7 bases and J by 5 bases, with 15 bases between the two germline ends. Here the CDR3 DNA reads TGCAGTGTTGCGTCGGGGGTGGATCAGCCCCAGCATTTT. It encodes CSVASGVDQPQHF.

The CDR3 bases are TGTGCCCGACAAGACAACACTGAAGCTTTCTTT. It specifies CARQDNTEAFF. This chain connects TRBV2 to TRBJ1-1, with unresolved D. V gave up 11 bases and J gave up 2 bases, with 9 bases separating them. This CDR3 is 11 amino acids long. CDR1 is SNHLY and CDR2 is FYNNEI in the germline V gene.

V is TRBV7-8 and J is TRBJ2-7, with D perhaps given as TRBD1 or TRBD2 (5 bases each). Trimming took 5 bases from V and 3 from J, leaving 14 bases between them. This CDR3 is built from 14 residues. Per the germline V gene, CDR1 is SGHVS and CDR2 is FQNEAQ. In DNA, the CDR3 is TGTGCCAGCAGCCCCAGAGGGGCCTACTACGAGCAGTACTTC. Its translation is CASSPRGAYYEQYF.

This clonotype showed up just a few times. This chain connects TRBV2 to TRBJ2-1; no reliable D call. Trimming took 2 bases from V and 1 from J, leaving 9 bases between them. CDR3 size: 15 residues. Looked up from germline, CDR1 is SNHLY and CDR2 is FYNNEI. The CDR3, as DNA: TGTGCCAGCAGTGAACGGCCCATGTCCTACAATGAGCAGTTCTTC. Protein sequence: CASSERPMSYNEQFF.

This clonotype appeared once. V usage is TRBV30 and J usage is TRBJ2-2; TRBD1 might be the D (6 bases). Germline CDR1 is GTSNPN and CDR2 is SVGIG (reference sequence). The V end was cut by 3 bases, the J end by 7 bases, with 15 bases between. The CDR3 has 14 residues. The CDR3 reads CAWRETGHDGELFF. DNA for the CDR3: TGTGCCTGGAGGGAGACAGGCCATGACGGGGAGCTGTTTTTT.

This chain connects TRBV4-2 to TRBJ2-7, with TRBD2 identical over 9 bases. The CDR3 has 15 residues. J lost 3 bases, V lost 4 bases, and 7 bases had no gene match. CDR1 and CDR2 (germline): LGHNA, YNFKEQ. CDR3 sequence reads: CASSRPAGGSYEQYF. CDR3 DNA: TGTGCCAGCAGCCGTCCAGCGGGAGGTAGCTACGAGCAGTACTTC.

The chain employs TRBV20-1 and TRBJ2-7; the D is unclear. This CDR3 has 12 amino acids. Germline CDR1 reads DFQATT; CDR2 reads SNEGSKA (reference sequence). Trimming stripped 6 bases from V and 3 bases from J, with 12 bases between. DNA of the CDR3: TGCAGTGCCCGGAGTCGTGTCTACGAGCAGTACTTC. Its translation is CSARSRVYEQYF.

Ten or more counts support this clonotype. This chain uses TRBV7-2 with TRBJ2-3; 7 bases map to TRBD2. Looked up from germline, CDR1 is SGHTA and CDR2 is FQGNSA. CDR3 length: 16 amino acids. Unmatched junction bases numbered 6, after V lost 2 bases and J lost 1 base. CDR3 DNA: TGTGCCAGCAGCTTACGGGGTGGGGGGGGCACAGATACGCAGTATTTT. Its translation is CASSLRGGGGTDTQYF.

In this sample, this clonotype turned up a few times. V is TRBV7-3 and J is TRBJ2-3; D remains ambiguous. This CDR3 spans 13 amino acids. Trimming stripped 4 bases from V and 4 bases from J, with 9 bases between. Germline V gene lookup returns CDR1 SGHTA and CDR2 FQGTGA. The chain's CDR3 is CASSSYGPDTQYF. For the CDR3, the DNA is TGTGCCAGCAGCTCCTATGGGCCAGATACGCAGTATTTT.

V is TRBV20-1 and J is TRBJ1-2, with D maybe TRBD1 (6 bases). The CDR3 has 14 amino acids. Germline V gives CDR1 DFQATT, CDR2 SNEGSKA (reference sequence). The V gene lost 3 bases and the J gene lost 8 bases, with 19 bases spanning the gap. The CDR3 here is CSASAVGRGRGYTF. As DNA, the CDR3 is TGCAGTGCTAGCGCGGTCGGTCGGGGGCGAGGCTACACCTTC.

This clonotype was counted between two and nine times. The chain recombines TRBV2 with TRBJ2-1, with 8 bases fitting TRBD2. J lost 0 bases, V lost 6 bases, and 4 bases had no gene match. The germline V gene has CDR1 SNHLY and CDR2 FYNNEI. The CDR3 sequence is 15 residues long. The CDR3 DNA follows: TGTGCCAGCAGGAGCGGGGGAAGCTCCTACAATGAGCAGTTCTTC. This translates into CASRSGGSSYNEQFF.

This clonotype occurred a few times. The chain joins TRBV6-1 to TRBJ1-2, with D unresolved. The CDR3 consists of 16 residues. V lost 0 bases and J lost 8, with 19 bases in between. CDR1 and CDR2 from the germline V gene are MNHNS and SASEGT. As DNA, the CDR3 is TGTGCCAGCAGTGAAGCATGGGGTGGGAGTATAGTAGGCTACACCTTC. Translated: CASSEAWGGSIVGYTF.

Only a few counts were recorded for this clonotype. The rearrangement links TRBV29-1 to TRBJ1-2, with D perhaps matching TRBD1 (5 bases). CDR1 and CDR2 from the germline V gene are SQVTM and ANQGSEA. The CDR3 covers 11 residues. With 5 bases removed from V and 4 bases from J, the gap between germline ends came to 8 bases. CDR3: CSVPRAYGYTF. The CDR3 DNA sequence: TGCAGCGTTCCCAGGGCCTATGGCTACACCTTC. Filled out from reference TRBV29-1 and TRBJ1-2, the complete variable domain reads SAVISQKPSRDICQRGTSLTIQCQVDSQVTMMFWYRQQPGQSLTLIATANQGSEATYESGFVIDKFPISRPNLTFSTLTVSNMSPEDSSIYLCSVPRAYGYTFGSGTRLTVV.

V is TRBV7-2 and J is TRBJ2-7; D possibly matches TRBD1 or TRBD2 (6 bases each). The CDR3 consists of 15 residues. Trimming pared 5 bases from V and 7 bases from J, leaving 21 bases between. Germline V gene data show CDR1 as SGHTA and CDR2 as FQGNSA. The CDR3 DNA sequence: TGTGCCAGCAGCCGGGGGACAAGCTCCTCCGAGGAGCAGTACTTC. It codes for CASSRGTSSSEEQYF.

The rearrangement uses TRBV9 and TRBJ2-3, with D possibly TRBD2 on 7 matching bases. CDR1 and CDR2 from the germline V gene are SGDLS and YYNGEE. V was pared by 9 bases and J by 10 bases, with 18 bases between. This CDR3 region has 12 residues. The CDR3 sequence: CATLEGGSAQYF. In DNA form, the CDR3 reads TGTGCCACCCTAGAGGGGGGGAGTGCGCAGTATTTT.

The V gene is TRBV29-1, the J gene TRBJ1-6; D remains ambiguous. The CDR3 length is 14 residues. In germline, CDR1 is SQVTM, CDR2 ANQGSEA. V was pared by 6 bases and J by 6 bases, with 15 bases between. As DNA, the CDR3 is TGCAGCGTCCGGGCCGACTCTGGTAATTCACCCCTCCACTTT. It translates to CSVRADSGNSPLHF.

This rearrangement joins TRBV12-3 or TRBV12-4 to TRBJ2-2, with D possibly TRBD2 on 6 matching bases. With 6 bases removed from V and 3 bases from J, the gap between germline ends came to 14 bases. This CDR3 comprises 15 residues. CDR3 sequence reads: CASSPGTLYTGELFF. The DNA for the CDR3 is TGTGCCAGCAGCCCCGGGACTTTATACACCGGGGAGCTGTTTTTT.